This TCR delta chain was recovered during a study of Vδ1+ human thymocytes. Study results and caveats: Highly polyclonal TRG and TRD repertoires with Gaussian CDR3 length distributions appeared in thymus.

This clone was detected only a few times. Antigen specificity is unknown. Sequences come from RNA converted to cDNA by reverse transcription. CDR3 amplicons came from multiplex PCR with pooled V-gene forward and constant-region reverse primers. TCRdb re-called the multiplex PCR reads through CATT. The table records roughly 25,000 delta-chain clones, about 7% of them present only once. The CDR3 is made up of 19 amino acids. The germline V gene has CDR1 TSWWSYY and CDR2 QGS. The V end was cut by 4 bases, the J end by 0 bases, with 24 bases between. This chain joins TRDV1 and TRDJ1; D possibly corresponds to TRDD2 (5 bases). This clonotype was sampled from a girl less than two years old who had congenital heart surgery. Sequencing was performed on Vdelta1+ gamma-delta thymocytes from the thymus. Subset: FACS-sorted CD3+ TCRalphabeta- TCRVdelta1+ TCRVdelta2- thymocytes. CDR3 bases: TGTGCTCTTGGGGCACGTCGGGCCCTTTCCTCACAATACACCGATAAACTCATCTTT. This translates into CALGARRALSSQYTDKLIF.